This is a list of T cell receptor beta chains from one sample in a study of blood T cell repertoires in COVID-19. Using immunoSEQ multiplex PCR, the repertoire was profiled, and TCRdb retains in-frame clones only, with some absent. The top ten clones hold roughly 1.9% of a sample with about 300,000 clones, nearly 90% of them seen once. Sequencing was done on a sample of peripheral blood. The source is a woman in her 30s with COVID-19, enrolled during active disease. CDR3s include the opening cysteine and the closing phenylalanine or tryptophan. D genes are given only for firm matches. Size is stated for part of the rows, as once, few or many counts, or as a class when the clone is expanded.

d_call	clone_size	v_call	j_call	cdr3_aa	cdr3_nt
TRBD2	NA	TRBV4-3	TRBJ2-7	CASSQGTSGTGVYEQYF	TGCGCCAGCAGCCAAGGGACTAGCGGGACTGGAGTTTACGAGCAGTACTTC
NA	once	TRBV9	TRBJ1-1	CASSVVDREGTEAFF	TGTGCCAGCAGCGTGGTGGATCGGGAAGGGACTGAAGCTTTCTTT
NA	NA	TRBV2	TRBJ2-7	CASGTVSYEQYF	TGTGCCAGCGGGACTGTCTCCTACGAGCAGTACTTC
NA	NA	TRBV30	TRBJ1-6	CAWSVARQPYNSPLHF	TGTGCCTGGAGTGTAGCCAGGCAACCCTATAATTCACCCCTCCACTTT
TRBD1	NA	TRBV6-5	TRBJ1-5	CASSYDRVANQPQHF	TGTGCCAGCAGTTACGACAGGGTGGCCAATCAGCCCCAGCATTTT
NA	NA	TRBV29-1	TRBJ1-3	CSVQGDIESGSGNTIYF	TGCAGCGTCCAGGGTGACATAGAATCCGGCTCTGGAAACACCATATATTTT
TRBD1	NA	TRBV6-5	TRBJ1-1	CASNTDRGQTEAFF	TGTGCCAGCAATACGGACAGGGGGCAAACTGAAGCTTTCTTT
NA	NA	TRBV19	TRBJ2-6	CASSRQLNSGANVLTF	TGTGCCAGTAGTCGACAGTTAAACTCTGGGGCCAACGTCCTGACTTTC
NA	NA	TRBV29-1	TRBJ1-1	CSISVMNTEAFF	TGCAGCATTTCAGTTATGAACACTGAAGCTTTCTTT
NA	once	TRBV2	TRBJ1-1	CASGTEQVSEAFF	TGTGCCAGCGGTACTGAACAGGTCTCCGAAGCTTTCTTT
NA	NA	TRBV6-5	TRBJ1-2	CASSSTGFSHGYTF	TGTGCCAGCAGTTCGACAGGATTCTCCCATGGCTACACCTTC
NA	few	TRBV7-2	TRBJ1-3	CASSSQGSGNTIYF	TGTGCCAGCAGCTCCCAGGGCTCTGGAAACACCATATATTTT
NA	once	TRBV10-3	TRBJ1-2	CAISEEWEDYGYTF	TGTGCCATCAGTGAGGAGTGGGAGGACTATGGCTACACCTTC
NA	few	TRBV12-5	TRBJ1-2	CASGPLGSYGYTF	TGTGCTAGTGGCCCCCTAGGGAGCTATGGCTACACCTTC
NA	NA	TRBV5-1	TRBJ1-6	CASSLEGLNSPLHF	TGCGCCAGCAGCTTGGAGGGACTCAATTCACCCCTCCACTTT
NA	NA	TRBV5-4	TRBJ1-3	CASSSRKQGRTSGNTIYF	TGTGCCAGCAGCTCGCGAAAACAGGGACGTACCTCTGGAAACACCATATATTTT
NA	NA	TRBV27	TRBJ1-1	CASSFVAGNTEAFF	TGTGCCAGCAGTTTCGTGGCAGGGAACACTGAAGCTTTCTTT
NA	NA	TRBV27	TRBJ1-1	CASSLSAGMNTEAFF	TGTGCCAGCAGTTTATCAGCAGGCATGAACACTGAAGCTTTCTTT
TRBD2	NA	TRBV4-1	TRBJ2-1	CASSLDTGGSYNEQFF	TGCGCCAGCAGCCTCGATACGGGGGGATCCTACAATGAGCAGTTCTTC
NA	NA	TRBV5-1	TRBJ1-3	CASSYASGDLGNTIYF	TGCGCCAGCAGCTACGCTTCAGGGGACCTCGGAAACACCATATATTTT
NA	NA	TRBV5-1	TRBJ1-2	CASSLGTSYGYTF	TGCGCCAGCAGCTTGGGAACGAGCTATGGCTACACCTTC
NA	NA	TRBV10-1	TRBJ1-2	CASSCSRGHENYGYTF	TGCGCCAGCAGTTGTAGTAGAGGACACGAAAACTATGGCTACACCTTC
NA	NA	TRBV5-6	TRBJ2-3	CASSNPSESTDTQYF	TGTGCCAGCAGCAACCCTAGCGAAAGCACAGATACGCAGTATTTT
TRBD1	NA	TRBV19	TRBJ1-5	CASRDRGLHQPQHF	TGTGCCAGTCGGGACAGGGGTCTGCATCAGCCCCAGCATTTT
TRBD1	once	TRBV19	TRBJ2-2	CASNYLGRGRAGELFF	TGTGCCAGTAATTATCTGGGCAGGGGGCGCGCCGGGGAGCTGTTTTTT